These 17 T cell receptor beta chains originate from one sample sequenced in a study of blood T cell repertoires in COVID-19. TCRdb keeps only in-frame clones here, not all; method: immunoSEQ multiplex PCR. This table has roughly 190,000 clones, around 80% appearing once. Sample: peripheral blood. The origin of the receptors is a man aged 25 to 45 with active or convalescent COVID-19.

The CDR3 region has the DNA TGCGCCAGCAGCCCCCGGACAGGAACTAACTATGGCTACACCTTC. Protein: CASSPRTGTNYGYTF. This chain connects TRBV5-1 to TRBJ1-2; 7 nucleotides line up with TRBD1. This CDR3 spans 15 amino acids. Germline V gene lookup returns CDR1 SGHRS and CDR2 YFSETQ. Trimming at V came to 4 bases and at J to 0 bases, leaving 6 bases not matched to a gene.

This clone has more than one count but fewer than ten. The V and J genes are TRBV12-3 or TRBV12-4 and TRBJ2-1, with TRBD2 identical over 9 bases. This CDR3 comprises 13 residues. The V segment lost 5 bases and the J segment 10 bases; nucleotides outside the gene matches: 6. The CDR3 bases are TGTGCCAGCAGTCGTAGCGGGAGCCGCGAGCAGTTCTTC. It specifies CASSRSGSREQFF.

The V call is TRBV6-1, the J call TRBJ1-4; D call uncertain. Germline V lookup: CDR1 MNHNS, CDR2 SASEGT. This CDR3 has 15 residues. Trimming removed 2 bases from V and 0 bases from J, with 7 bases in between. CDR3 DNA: TGTGCCAGCAGTGAATTTGAGACAACTAATGAAAAACTGTTTTTT. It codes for CASSEFETTNEKLFF.

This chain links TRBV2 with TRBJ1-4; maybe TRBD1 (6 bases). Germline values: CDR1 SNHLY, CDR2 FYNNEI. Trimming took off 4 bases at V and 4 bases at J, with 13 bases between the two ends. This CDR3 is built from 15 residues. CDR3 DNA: TGTGCCAGCAGTGGACAGGTCACGGGTAATGAAAAACTGTTTTTT. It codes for CASSGQVTGNEKLFF.

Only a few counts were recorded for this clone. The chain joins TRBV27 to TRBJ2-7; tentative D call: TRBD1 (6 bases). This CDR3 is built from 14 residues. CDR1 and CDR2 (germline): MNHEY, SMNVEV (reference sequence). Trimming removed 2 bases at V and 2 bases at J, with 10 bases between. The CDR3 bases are TGTGCCAGCAGTTTAGAGGGACACCCCTACGAGCAGTACTTC. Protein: CASSLEGHPYEQYF.

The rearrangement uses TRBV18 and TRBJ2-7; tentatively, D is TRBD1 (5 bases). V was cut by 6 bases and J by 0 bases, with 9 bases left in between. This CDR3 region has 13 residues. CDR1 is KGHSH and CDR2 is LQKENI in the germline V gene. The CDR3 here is CASSPGHSYEQYV. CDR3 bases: TGTGCCAGCTCCCCCGGACACTCCTACGAGCAGTACGTC.

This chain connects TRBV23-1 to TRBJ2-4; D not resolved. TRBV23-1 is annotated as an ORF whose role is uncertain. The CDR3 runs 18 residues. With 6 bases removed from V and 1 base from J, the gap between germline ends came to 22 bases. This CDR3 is CASSCPPLPFLAKNIQYF. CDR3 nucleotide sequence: TGCGCCAGCAGCTGCCCGCCACTACCTTTCTTGGCCAAAAACATTCAGTACTTC.

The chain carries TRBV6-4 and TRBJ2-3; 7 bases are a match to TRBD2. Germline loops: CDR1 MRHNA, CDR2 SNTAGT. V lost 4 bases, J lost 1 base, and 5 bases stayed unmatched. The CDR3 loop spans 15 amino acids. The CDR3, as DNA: TGTGCCAGCAGTGTAGACAGCGGGGGCACAGATACGCAGTATTTT. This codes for CASSVDSGGTDTQYF.

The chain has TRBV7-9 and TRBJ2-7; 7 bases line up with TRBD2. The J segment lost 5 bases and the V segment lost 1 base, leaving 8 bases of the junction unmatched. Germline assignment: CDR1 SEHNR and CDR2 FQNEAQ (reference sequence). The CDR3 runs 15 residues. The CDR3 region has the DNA TGTGCCAGCAGCTTAGGATCGGGAGGTGGGAACGAGCAGTACTTC. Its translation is CASSLGSGGGNEQYF.

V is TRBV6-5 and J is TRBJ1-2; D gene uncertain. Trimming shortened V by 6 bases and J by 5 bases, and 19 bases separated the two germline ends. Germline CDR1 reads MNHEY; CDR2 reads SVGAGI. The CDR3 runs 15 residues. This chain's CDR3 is CASRPPGMRRYGYTF. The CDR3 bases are TGTGCCAGCAGACCCCCCGGGATGAGGAGATATGGCTACACCTTC.

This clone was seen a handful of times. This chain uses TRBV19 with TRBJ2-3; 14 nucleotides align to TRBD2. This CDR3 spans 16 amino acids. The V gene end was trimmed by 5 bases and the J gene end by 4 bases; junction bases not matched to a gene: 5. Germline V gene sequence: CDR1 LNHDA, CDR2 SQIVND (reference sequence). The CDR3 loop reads CASSLGLAGAADTQYF. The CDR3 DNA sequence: TGTGCCAGTAGTTTGGGACTAGCGGGAGCGGCAGATACGCAGTATTTT.

The CDR3 is CASSPGQFMNTEAFF. In DNA, the CDR3 is TGTGCCAGCAGCCCGGGACAGTTCATGAACACTGAAGCTTTCTTT. The V and J genes are TRBV7-6 and TRBJ1-1; 7 positions match TRBD1. V dropped 5 bases and J dropped 0; count of bases not matched to a gene: 6. Germline V gene sequence: CDR1 SGHVS, CDR2 FNYEAQ. This CDR3 spans 15 amino acids.

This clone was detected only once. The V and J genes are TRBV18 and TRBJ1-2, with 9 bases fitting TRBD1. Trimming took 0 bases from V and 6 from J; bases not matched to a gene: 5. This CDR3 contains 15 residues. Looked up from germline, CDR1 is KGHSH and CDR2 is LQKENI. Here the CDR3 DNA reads TGTGCCAGCTCACCACCCGCCAGACAGGGGGATGGCTACACCTTC. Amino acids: CASSPPARQGDGYTF.

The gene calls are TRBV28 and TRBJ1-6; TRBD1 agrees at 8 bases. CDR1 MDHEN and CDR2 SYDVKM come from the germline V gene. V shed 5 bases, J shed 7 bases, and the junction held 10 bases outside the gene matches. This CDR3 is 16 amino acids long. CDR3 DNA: TGTGCCAGCAGTCCCCCGGGGCAGGGGGCAAATTCACCCCTCCACTTT. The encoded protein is CASSPPGQGANSPLHF.

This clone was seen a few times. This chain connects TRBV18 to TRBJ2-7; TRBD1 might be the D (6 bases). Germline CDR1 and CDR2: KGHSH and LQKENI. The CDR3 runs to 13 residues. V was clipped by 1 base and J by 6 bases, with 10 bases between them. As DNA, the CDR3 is TGTGCCAGCTCACCACAGACAGGCGGCGAGCAGTACGTC. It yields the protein CASSPQTGGEQYV.

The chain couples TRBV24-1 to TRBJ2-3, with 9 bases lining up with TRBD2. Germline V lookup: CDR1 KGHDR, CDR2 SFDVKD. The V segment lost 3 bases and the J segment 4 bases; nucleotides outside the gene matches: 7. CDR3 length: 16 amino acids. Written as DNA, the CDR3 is TGTGCCACCAGTGATCAGGGACTAGCACTCGCAGATACGCAGTATTTT. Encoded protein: CATSDQGLALADTQYF.

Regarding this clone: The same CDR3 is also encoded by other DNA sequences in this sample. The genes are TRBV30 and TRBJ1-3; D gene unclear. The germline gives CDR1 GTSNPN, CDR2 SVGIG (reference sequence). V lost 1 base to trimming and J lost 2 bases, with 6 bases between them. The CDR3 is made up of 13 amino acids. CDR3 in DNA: TGTGCCTGGAGTGGCGGGGCTGGAAACACCATATATTTT. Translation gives CAWSGGAGNTIYF.